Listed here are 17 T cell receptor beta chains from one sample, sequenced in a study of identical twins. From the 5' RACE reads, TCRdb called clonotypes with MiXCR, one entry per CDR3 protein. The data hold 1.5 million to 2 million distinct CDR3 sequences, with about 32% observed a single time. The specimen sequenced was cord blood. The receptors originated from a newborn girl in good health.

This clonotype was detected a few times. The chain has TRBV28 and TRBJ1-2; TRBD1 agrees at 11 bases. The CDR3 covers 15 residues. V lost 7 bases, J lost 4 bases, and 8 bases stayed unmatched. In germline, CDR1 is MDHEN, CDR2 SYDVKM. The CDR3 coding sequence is TGTGCCAGCATCCTCCCCGGGACAGGGGGCTATGGCTACACCTTC. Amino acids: CASILPGTGGYGYTF.

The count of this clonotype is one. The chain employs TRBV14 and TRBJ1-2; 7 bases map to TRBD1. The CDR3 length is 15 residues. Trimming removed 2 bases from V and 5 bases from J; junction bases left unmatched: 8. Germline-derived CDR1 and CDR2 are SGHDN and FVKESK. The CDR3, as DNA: TGTGCCAGCAGCCAACAGACAGGGTTCAAGTATGGCTACACCTTC. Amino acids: CASSQQTGFKYGYTF.

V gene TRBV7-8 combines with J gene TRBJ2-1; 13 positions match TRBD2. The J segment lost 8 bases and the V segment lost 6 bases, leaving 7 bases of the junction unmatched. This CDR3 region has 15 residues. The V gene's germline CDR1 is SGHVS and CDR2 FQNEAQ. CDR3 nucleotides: TGTGCCAGCAGAGTAACTAGCGGGAGGGGTGATGAGCAGTTCTTC. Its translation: CASRVTSGRGDEQFF.

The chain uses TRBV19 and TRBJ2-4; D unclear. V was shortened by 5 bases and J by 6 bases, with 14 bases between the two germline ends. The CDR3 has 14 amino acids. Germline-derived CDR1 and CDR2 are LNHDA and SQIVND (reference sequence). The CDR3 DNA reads TGTGCCAGTAGTCTCCGGGCCCAACTAAACATTCAGTACTTC. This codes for CASSLRAQLNIQYF.

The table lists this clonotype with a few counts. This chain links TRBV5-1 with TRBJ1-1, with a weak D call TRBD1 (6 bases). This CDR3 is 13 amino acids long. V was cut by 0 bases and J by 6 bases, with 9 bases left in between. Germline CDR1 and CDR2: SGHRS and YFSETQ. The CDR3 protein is CASSLAQGPEAFF. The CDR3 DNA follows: TGCGCCAGCAGCTTGGCCCAGGGGCCTGAAGCTTTCTTT.

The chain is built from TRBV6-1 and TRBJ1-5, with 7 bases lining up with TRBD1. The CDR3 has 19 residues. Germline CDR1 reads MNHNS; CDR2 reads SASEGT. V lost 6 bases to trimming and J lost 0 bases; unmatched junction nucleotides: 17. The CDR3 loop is CASRVDRKLWETSNQPQHF. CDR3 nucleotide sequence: TGTGCCAGCAGGGTGGACAGGAAACTTTGGGAAACTAGCAATCAGCCCCAGCATTTT.

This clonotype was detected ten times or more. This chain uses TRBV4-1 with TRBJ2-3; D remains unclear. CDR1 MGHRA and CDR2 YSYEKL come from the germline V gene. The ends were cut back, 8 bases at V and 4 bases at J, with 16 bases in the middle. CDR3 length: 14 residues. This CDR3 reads CASGRTRFADTQYF. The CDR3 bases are TGCGCCAGCGGACGAACACGCTTTGCAGATACGCAGTATTTT.

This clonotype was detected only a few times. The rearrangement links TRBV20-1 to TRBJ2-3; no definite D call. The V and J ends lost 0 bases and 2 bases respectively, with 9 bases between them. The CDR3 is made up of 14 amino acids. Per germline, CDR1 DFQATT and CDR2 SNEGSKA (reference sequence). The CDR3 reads CSARDLQYTDTQYF. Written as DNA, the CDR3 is TGCAGTGCTAGAGACCTTCAGTACACAGATACGCAGTATTTT.

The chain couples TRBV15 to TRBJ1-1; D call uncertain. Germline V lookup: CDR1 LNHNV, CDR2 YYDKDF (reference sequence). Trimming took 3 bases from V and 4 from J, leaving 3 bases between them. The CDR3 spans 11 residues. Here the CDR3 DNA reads TGTGCCACCAGCAGCCGCACTGAAGCTTTCTTT. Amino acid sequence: CATSSRTEAFF.

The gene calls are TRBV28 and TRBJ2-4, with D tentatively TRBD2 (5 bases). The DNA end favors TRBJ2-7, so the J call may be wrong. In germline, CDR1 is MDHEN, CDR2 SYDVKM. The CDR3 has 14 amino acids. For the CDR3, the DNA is TGTGCCAGCAGCCCTAGCTCCCTCCTCTACGAGCAGTACTTC. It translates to CASSPSSLLYEQYF.

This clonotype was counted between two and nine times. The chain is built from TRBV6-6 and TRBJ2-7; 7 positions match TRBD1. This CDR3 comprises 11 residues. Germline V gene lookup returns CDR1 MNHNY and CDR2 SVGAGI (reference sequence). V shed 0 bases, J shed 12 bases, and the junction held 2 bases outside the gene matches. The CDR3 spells CASSYSTGTYF. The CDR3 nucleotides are TGTGCCAGCAGTTACTCGACAGGGACGTACTTC.

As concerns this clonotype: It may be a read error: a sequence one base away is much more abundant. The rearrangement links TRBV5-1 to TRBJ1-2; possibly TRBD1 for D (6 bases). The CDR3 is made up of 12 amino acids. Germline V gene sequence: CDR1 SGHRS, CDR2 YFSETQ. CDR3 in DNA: TGCGCCAGCAGACAGGGTACCTATGGCTGCACCTTC. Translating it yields CASRQGTYGCTF.

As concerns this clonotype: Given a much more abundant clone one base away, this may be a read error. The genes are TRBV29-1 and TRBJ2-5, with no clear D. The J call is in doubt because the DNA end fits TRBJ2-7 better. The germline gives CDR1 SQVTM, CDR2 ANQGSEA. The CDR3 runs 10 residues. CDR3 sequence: CGVEAGEQYF. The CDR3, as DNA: TGCGGCGTTGAAGCAGGCGAGCAGTACTTC.

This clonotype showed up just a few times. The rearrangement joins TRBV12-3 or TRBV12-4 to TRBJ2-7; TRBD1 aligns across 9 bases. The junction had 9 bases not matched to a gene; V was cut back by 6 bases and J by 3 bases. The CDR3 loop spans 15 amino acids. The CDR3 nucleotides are TGTGCCAGCAGCCACCGTGGGACAGGGAACTACGAGCAGTACTTC. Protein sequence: CASSHRGTGNYEQYF.

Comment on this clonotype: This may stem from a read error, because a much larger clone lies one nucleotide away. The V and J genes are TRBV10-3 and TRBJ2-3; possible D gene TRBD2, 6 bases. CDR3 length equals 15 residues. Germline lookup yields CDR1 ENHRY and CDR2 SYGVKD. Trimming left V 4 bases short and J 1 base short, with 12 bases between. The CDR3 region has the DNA TGTGCCATCAGTGGGGTTAGCGGACGCACAGATACGCAGTATTTT. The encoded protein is CAISGVSGRTDTQYF.

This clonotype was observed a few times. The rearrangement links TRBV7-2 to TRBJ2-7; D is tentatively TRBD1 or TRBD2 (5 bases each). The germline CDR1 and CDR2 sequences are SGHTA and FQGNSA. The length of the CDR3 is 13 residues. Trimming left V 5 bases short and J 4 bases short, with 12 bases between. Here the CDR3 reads CASSRRGPYEQYF. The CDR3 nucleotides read TGTGCCAGCAGCCGCCGGGGACCATACGAGCAGTACTTC.

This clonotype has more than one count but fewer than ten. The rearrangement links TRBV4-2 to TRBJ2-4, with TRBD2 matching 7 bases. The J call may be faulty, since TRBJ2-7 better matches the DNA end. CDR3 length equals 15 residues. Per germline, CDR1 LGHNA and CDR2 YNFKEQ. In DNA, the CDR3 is TGTGCCAGCAGCCCAGAGAGGCGGGGGAGGAACGAGCAGTACTTC. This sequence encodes CASSPERRGRNEQYF.